This is a list of T cell receptor beta chains from one sample in a study of T cells in narcolepsy. Data came from immunoSEQ multiplex PCR; TCRdb stores just in-frame clones and leaves some out. The table shows about 1,700 clones, with approximately 23% occurring only once. No antigen has been identified for these receptors. The specimen was cultured CD4+ T cells from cerebrospinal fluid. Receptors were obtained from a human donor with narcolepsy. Each CDR3 is given with its conserved first and last residue. A D gene is named only where the DNA matches it firmly. Clone size, where shown, is once, few, many, or a class for clones that have expanded.

length	J	size	D	V	CDR3	DNA
15	TRBJ1-4	-	TRBD1	TRBV25-1	CASSFRTGGGEKLFF	TGTGCCAGCAGCTTCCGGACAGGGGGCGGTGAAAAACTGTTTTTT
15	TRBJ2-7	-	TRBD2	TRBV5-6	CASSRTSGGTYEQYF	TGTGCCAGCAGCCGGACTAGCGGGGGAACCTACGAGCAGTACTTC
16	TRBJ1-3	-	-	TRBV7-4	CASSLRQGSSGNTIYF	TGTGCCAGCAGTTTACGCCAGGGGAGCTCTGGAAACACCATATATTTT
17	TRBJ2-7	-	TRBD2	TRBV10-3	CASSRQVLSAGGEEQYF	TGTGCCAGCAGCCGACAGGTCCTATCGGCGGGGGGTGAAGAGCAGTACTTC
13	TRBJ1-1	large	-	TRBV11-2	CASSLSGNTEAFF	TGTGCCAGCAGCTTATCGGGGAACACTGAAGCTTTCTTT
14	TRBJ1-3	-	-	TRBV19	CATWIHGVGNTIYF	TGTGCCACCTGGATTCACGGCGTTGGAAACACCATATATTTT
14	TRBJ1-1	-	TRBD1	TRBV5-3	CASWDRGQGTEAFF	TGCGCCAGCTGGGACAGGGGGCAGGGCACTGAAGCTTTCTTT
14	TRBJ2-7	-	-	TRBV6-6	CASSSASRSYEQYF	TGTGCCAGCAGCTCAGCTTCGAGGTCCTACGAGCAGTACTTC
15	TRBJ1-6	-	-	TRBV5-6	CASRVGIGSGSPLHF	TGTGCCAGCAGGGTGGGTATAGGTAGCGGATCACCCCTCCACTTT
17	TRBJ2-1	-	TRBD1	TRBV9	CASSPRRGQGVFNEQFF	TGTGCCAGCAGCCCCAGAAGGGGACAGGGGGTCTTCAATGAGCAGTTCTTC
15	TRBJ2-2	few	-	TRBV7-2	CASSFERVNTGELFF	TGTGCCAGCAGCTTCGAAAGGGTGAACACCGGGGAGCTGTTTTTT
15	TRBJ2-7	-	-	TRBV7-2	CASSPLAGAQGVQYF	TGTGCCAGCAGCCCCCTAGCGGGCGCGCAGGGGGTGCAGTACTTC
14	TRBJ1-1	-	-	TRBV7-9	CASSLDRRGTEAFF	TGTGCCAGCAGCTTAGATCGGAGGGGCACTGAAGCTTTCTTT
15	TRBJ1-6	few	-	TRBV11-2	CASSLGIGSGSPLHF	TGTGCCAGCAGCTTGGGTATAGGTAGCGGATCACCCCTCCACTTT
14	TRBJ2-7	once	TRBD2	TRBV28	CASSLLAGGYEQYF	TGTGCCAGCAGTTTACTAGCGGGGGGCTACGAGCAGTACTTC
14	TRBJ2-7	medium-sized	-	TRBV5-1	CASSAQGSTYEQYF	TGCGCCAGCAGCGCGCAGGGCTCCACCTACGAGCAGTACTTC
12	TRBJ2-5	-	-	TRBV6-5	CASSWAGETQYF	TGTGCCAGCAGTTGGGCTGGAGAGACCCAGTACTTC
16	TRBJ2-3	-	TRBD2	TRBV11-3	CASSLGTSGRTDTQYF	TGTGCCAGCAGCTTAGGGACTAGCGGACGCACAGATACGCAGTATTTT
13	TRBJ2-3	medium-sized	TRBD1	TRBV10-2	CASSESGQGTQYF	TGCGCCAGCAGTGAGTCGGGACAGGGGACGCAGTATTTT
16	TRBJ1-3	medium-sized	-	TRBV9	CASSPSQVHSGNTIYF	TGTGCCAGCAGCCCTTCTCAGGTTCACTCTGGAAACACCATATATTTT
14	TRBJ1-1	-	-	TRBV7-9	CASSLSWANTEAFF	TGTGCCAGCAGCTTATCCTGGGCGAACACTGAAGCTTTCTTT
15	TRBJ1-5	medium-sized	-	TRBV6-1	CASSAGIEGNQPQHF	TGTGCCAGCAGTGCGGGGATTGAGGGCAATCAGCCCCAGCATTTT
13	TRBJ1-5	-	-	TRBV27	CASSLKATGPQHF	TGTGCCAGCAGTCTCAAGGCTACAGGGCCCCAGCATTTT
15	TRBJ2-3	-	-	TRBV6-5	CASSYSMRNTDTQYF	TGTGCCAGCAGTTACTCGATGAGGAACACAGATACGCAGTATTTT
16	TRBJ2-1	medium-sized	-	TRBV7-3	CASSSGSNRIYNEQFF	TGTGCCAGCAGCTCTGGAAGTAACAGGATCTACAATGAGCAGTTCTTC
15	TRBJ1-5	-	-	TRBV6-5	CASSPTRGGNQPQHF	TGCGCCAGCAGCCCTACAAGGGGGGGCAATCAGCCCCAGCATTTT
14	TRBJ2-7	medium-sized	-	TRBV5-5	CASSRTDNSYEQYF	TGTGCCAGCAGCCGCACAGACAACTCCTACGAGCAGTACTTC
16	TRBJ2-7	medium-sized	-	TRBV13	CASRHTGSGRTYEQYF	TGTGCCAGCAGACACACAGGGAGTGGGAGGACCTACGAGCAGTACTTC
16	TRBJ2-2	medium-sized	-	TRBV11-3	CASSSRGVMGAGELFF	TGTGCCAGCAGCTCCAGGGGGGTTATGGGCGCCGGGGAGCTGTTTTTT
13	TRBJ2-5	-	-	TRBV7-8	CASSAYVTETQYF	TGTGCCAGCAGCGCTTACGTTACAGAGACCCAGTACTTC